Shown below are 21 T cell receptor beta chains from a single sample sequenced in a study of response to subunit inactivated influenza vaccine. TCRdb re-analysed the RT-PCR reads in MiXCR, keeping a single row per CDR3 protein. This sample has about 700,000 distinct CDR3 sequences, with approximately 15% found just once. Sequenced here: PBMCs from blood, sampled less than 15 days before vaccination. These receptors all come from a man aged 45-60 years who received an inactivated influenza vaccine.

The chain uses TRBV5-6 and TRBJ2-7, with 8 bases fitting TRBD1. The junction had 6 bases not matched to a gene; V was cut back by 4 bases and J by 0 bases. This CDR3 is built from 15 residues. Germline assignment: CDR1 SGHDT and CDR2 YYEEEE. DNA for the CDR3: TGTGCCAGCAGCCTTCAGGGGGCCCACTCCTACGAGCAGTACTTC. This gives the protein CASSLQGAHSYEQYF.

The chain carries TRBV20-1 and TRBJ2-5; 13 bases line up with TRBD2. V dropped 0 bases and J dropped 2; count of bases not matched to a gene: 3. Germline V lookup: CDR1 DFQATT, CDR2 SNEGSKA (reference sequence). The CDR3 runs to 16 residues. The CDR3 loop reads CSARDLLAGGQETQYF. The CDR3 DNA follows: TGCAGTGCTAGAGATCTACTAGCGGGAGGGCAAGAGACCCAGTACTTC.

This clonotype has more than one count but fewer than ten. V gene TRBV20-1 combines with J gene TRBJ1-6; 11 nucleotides agree with TRBD1. Germline CDR1 reads DFQATT; CDR2 reads SNEGSKA (reference sequence). With V trimmed by 6 bases and J by 17 bases, 15 bases remained unmatched. The CDR3 has 14 amino acids. CDR3 nucleotide sequence: TGCAGTGCCGACACCGGACAGGGGGCTCGTAAAGTCCACTTT. Translating gives CSADTGQGARKVHF.

This clonotype has a handful of counts. The chain uses TRBV18 and TRBJ2-3; D gene ambiguous. The CDR3 length is 14 residues. Trimming left V 3 bases short and J 9 bases short, with 16 bases between. CDR1 and CDR2 (germline): KGHSH, LQKENI. The CDR3 spells CASSPPGRRLTQYF. In nucleotides, the CDR3 is TGTGCCAGCTCACCTCCCGGACGCCGGTTGACGCAGTATTTT.

V gene TRBV5-1 combines with J gene TRBJ2-7; 12 nucleotides agree with TRBD1. Germline V lookup: CDR1 SGHRS, CDR2 YFSETQ. This CDR3 spans 16 amino acids. V lost 4 bases and J lost 3; bases outside the gene matches: 8. The CDR3 reads CASSREGQGALYEQYF. The CDR3 region has the DNA TGCGCCAGCAGCAGAGAGGGACAGGGGGCCCTCTACGAGCAGTACTTC.

This clonotype was picked up a small number of times. V gene TRBV12-3 or TRBV12-4 combines with J gene TRBJ1-1, with 7 positions matching TRBD1. The CDR3 is 15 residues long. V dropped 6 bases and J dropped 1; count of bases not matched to a gene: 8. The CDR3 sequence is CASRRQGSRNTEAFF. The CDR3 DNA is TGTGCCAGCAGAAGACAGGGATCTCGGAACACTGAAGCTTTCTTT.

The chain is built from TRBV15 and TRBJ2-5, with 11 positions matching TRBD2. J gave up 2 bases and V 1 base, and 6 bases lay outside the gene matches. Germline V gene lookup returns CDR1 LNHNV and CDR2 YYDKDF (reference sequence). The length of the CDR3 is 17 residues. CDR3 nucleotides: TGTGCCACCAGCAGAGGTGGGACTAGCGGAAGACAAGAGACCCAGTACTTC. Translated: CATSRGGTSGRQETQYF.

The chain employs TRBV20-1 and TRBJ2-7; D is uncertain. Germline V lookup: CDR1 DFQATT, CDR2 SNEGSKA (reference sequence). The V gene lost 7 bases and the J gene lost 1 base, with 5 bases spanning the gap. This CDR3 has 10 residues. Here the CDR3 reads CSVQSYEQYF. The DNA for the CDR3 is TGCAGTGTCCAGTCCTACGAGCAGTACTTC.

This clonotype was picked up many times. This sequence joins TRBV27 and TRBJ1-1; possibly TRBD1 for D (5 bases). The CDR3 has 15 residues. V was clipped by 0 bases and J by 0 bases, with 8 bases between them. The germline CDR1 and CDR2 sequences are MNHEY and SMNVEV (reference sequence). The CDR3 spells CASSLSAGMNTEAFF. The CDR3 DNA sequence: TGTGCCAGCAGTTTATCTGCAGGGATGAACACTGAAGCTTTCTTT.

At least ten counts were recorded for this clonotype. This chain uses TRBV30 with TRBJ2-7; unclear D gene. The germline V and J ends were trimmed by 4 bases and 3 bases, with 7 bases remaining between them. The CDR3 sequence is 11 residues long. CDR1 and CDR2 from the germline V gene are GTSNPN and SVGIG (reference sequence). The CDR3 DNA reads as TGTGCCTGGAACCTAGACTACGAGCAGTACTTC. It codes for CAWNLDYEQYF.

This clonotype showed up just a few times. V is TRBV11-1 and J is TRBJ2-3; 10 bases fit TRBD1. CDR3 length equals 15 residues. Germline CDR1 and CDR2: SGHAT and FQDESV (reference sequence). V was clipped by 5 bases and J by 2 bases; unmatched bases: 4. The CDR3 DNA sequence: TGTGCCAGCAGCGAAGGGACAGGGGTCACAGATACGCAGTATTTT. Its translation: CASSEGTGVTDTQYF.

This clonotype was detected only a few times. The genes are TRBV12-3 or TRBV12-4 and TRBJ1-2, with 11 bases lining up with TRBD1. CDR3 size: 16 residues. The V segment lost 2 bases and the J segment 6 bases; nucleotides outside the gene matches: 8. The DNA for the CDR3 is TGTGCCAGCAGTTTATTGTCCCTGGGACAGGGGGATGGCTACACCTTC. Protein sequence: CASSLLSLGQGDGYTF.

This rearrangement joins TRBV20-1 to TRBJ2-3; 8 positions agree with TRBD2. The V segment lost 5 bases and the J segment 0 bases; nucleotides outside the gene matches: 1. The CDR3 has 13 amino acids. Germline CDR1 DFQATT, CDR2 SNEGSKA (reference sequence). The CDR3 sequence is CSAASGSTDTQYF. The CDR3 nucleotides are TGCAGTGCTGCTAGCGGGAGCACAGATACGCAGTATTTT.

The chain is built from TRBV3-1 and TRBJ1-3, with D maybe TRBD1 (6 bases). This CDR3 has 16 amino acids. Germline values: CDR1 LGHDT, CDR2 YNNKEL (reference sequence). Trimming cost V 5 bases and J 0 bases, with 14 bases left between them. The CDR3 sequence: CASSSRTASSGNTIYF. CDR3 nucleotide sequence: TGTGCCAGCAGCTCCCGGACAGCAAGCTCTGGAAACACCATATATTTT.

In its sample, this clonotype was seen many times. The chain joins TRBV14 to TRBJ2-2; no clear D gene. The V and J ends lost 1 base and 7 bases respectively, with 10 bases between them. This CDR3 has 14 amino acids. CDR1 is SGHDN and CDR2 is FVKESK in the germline V gene. In DNA, the CDR3 is TGTGCCAGCAGCCAAGCCCTCGTTTTCGGGGAGCTGTTTTTT. Translation: CASSQALVFGELFF.

This clonotype was detected a few times. Here the CDR3 reads CASALSGDTYEQYF. The DNA of the CDR3 is TGTGCCAGCGCATTGAGCGGGGACACCTACGAGCAGTACTTC. The chain uses TRBV7-2 and TRBJ2-7, with a tentative D call TRBD2 (7 bases). The length of the CDR3 is 14 residues. Trimming took 8 bases from V and 2 from J, leaving 16 bases between them. CDR1 SGHTA and CDR2 FQGNSA come from the germline V gene.

The CDR3 coding sequence is TGCAGTGCTAAACCCGGGGGAGGAGGGTTTCAAGAGACCCAGTACTTC. It translates to CSAKPGGGGFQETQYF. The genes are TRBV20-1 and TRBJ2-5; weak D call: TRBD2 (6 bases). Trimming took off 4 bases at V and 2 bases at J, with 20 bases between the two ends. The CDR3 contains 16 residues. The germline CDR1 and CDR2 sequences are DFQATT and SNEGSKA (reference sequence).

The table lists this clonotype with a few counts. The chain combines TRBV18 with TRBJ2-7; 7 nucleotides line up with TRBD1. This CDR3 region has 13 residues. J gave up 0 bases and V 4 bases, and 0 bases lay outside the gene matches. Germline lookup yields CDR1 KGHSH and CDR2 LQKENI. Written as DNA, the CDR3 is TGTGCCAGCTCACACAGGGGCTCCTACGAGCAGTACTTC. Its protein is CASSHRGSYEQYF.

The table lists this clonotype with a few counts. The rearrangement uses TRBV7-8 and TRBJ2-3; unclear D gene. The germline V and J ends were trimmed by 3 bases and 1 base, with 11 bases remaining between them. The length of the CDR3 is 15 residues. Germline CDR1 reads SGHVS; CDR2 reads FQNEAQ. The CDR3 DNA follows: TGTGCCAGCAGCTTTCGAGCCTGGGGCACAGATACGCAGTATTTT. Amino acid sequence: CASSFRAWGTDTQYF.

This chain connects TRBV12-3 or TRBV12-4 to TRBJ2-7; TRBD1 is a possible D gene (7 bases). Trimming removed 6 bases from V and 6 bases from J, with 24 bases in between. The CDR3 length is 16 residues. The CDR3 loop reads CASSRPSTGRFGEQYF. The DNA of the CDR3 is TGTGCCAGCAGCCGACCATCGACAGGGAGGTTTGGCGAGCAGTACTTC.

This clonotype was found a few times. V gene TRBV15 combines with J gene TRBJ2-1; tentative D call: TRBD2 (6 bases). CDR3 length: 17 residues. In germline, CDR1 is LNHNV, CDR2 YYDKDF (reference sequence). Trimming left V 5 bases short and J 0 bases short, with 17 bases between. In DNA form, the CDR3 reads TGTGCCACCAGCCGGGGAGGAGATCCGAGCTCCTACAATGAGCAGTTCTTC. It specifies CATSRGGDPSSYNEQFF.